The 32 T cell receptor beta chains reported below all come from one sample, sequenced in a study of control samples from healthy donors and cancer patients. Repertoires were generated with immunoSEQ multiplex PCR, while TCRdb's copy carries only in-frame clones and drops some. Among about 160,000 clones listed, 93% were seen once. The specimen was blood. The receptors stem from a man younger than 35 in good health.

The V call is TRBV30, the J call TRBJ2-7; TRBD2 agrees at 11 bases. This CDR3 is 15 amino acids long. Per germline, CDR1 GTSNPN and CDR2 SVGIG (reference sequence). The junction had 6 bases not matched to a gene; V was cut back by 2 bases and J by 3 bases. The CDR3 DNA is TGTGCCTGGAGTTGGGGGGGGACTAGCGGCTACGAGCAGTACTTC. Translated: CAWSWGGTSGYEQYF.

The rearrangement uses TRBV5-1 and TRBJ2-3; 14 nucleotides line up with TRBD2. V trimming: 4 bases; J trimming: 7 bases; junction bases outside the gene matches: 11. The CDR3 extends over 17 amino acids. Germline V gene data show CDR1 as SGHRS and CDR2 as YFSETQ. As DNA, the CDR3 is TGCGCCAGCAGCCAGGGGACTAGCGGGGGCCTTGTAAATACGCAGTATTTT. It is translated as CASSQGTSGGLVNTQYF.

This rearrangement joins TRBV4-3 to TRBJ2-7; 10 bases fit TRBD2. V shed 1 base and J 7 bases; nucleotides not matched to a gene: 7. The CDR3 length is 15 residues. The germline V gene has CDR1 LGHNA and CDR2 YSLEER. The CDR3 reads CASSQGSSGREEQYF. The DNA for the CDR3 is TGCGCCAGCAGCCAAGGATCGAGCGGGAGGGAGGAGCAGTACTTC.

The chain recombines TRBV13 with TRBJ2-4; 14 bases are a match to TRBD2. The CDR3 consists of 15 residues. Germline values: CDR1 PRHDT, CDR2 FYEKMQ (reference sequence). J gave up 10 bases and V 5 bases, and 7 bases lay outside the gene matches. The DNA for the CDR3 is TGTGCCAGCAGCCGGGGACTAGCGGGAGTGGGAATTCAGTACTTC. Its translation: CASSRGLAGVGIQYF.

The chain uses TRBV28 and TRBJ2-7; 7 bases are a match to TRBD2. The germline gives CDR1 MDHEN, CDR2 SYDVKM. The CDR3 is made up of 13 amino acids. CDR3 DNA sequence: TGTGCAGGGCGGGAGCGATCCTCCTACGAGCAGTACTTC. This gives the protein CAGRERSSYEQYF.

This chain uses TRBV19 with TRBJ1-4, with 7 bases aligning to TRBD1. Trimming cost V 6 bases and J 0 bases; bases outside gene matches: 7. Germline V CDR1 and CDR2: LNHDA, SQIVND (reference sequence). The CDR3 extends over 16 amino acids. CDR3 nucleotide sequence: TGTGCCAGTAGGACAGGGACGGGTGCAACTAATGAAAAACTGTTTTTT. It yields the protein CASRTGTGATNEKLFF.

The CDR3 here is CASRYSGTNNEQFF. In DNA, the CDR3 is TGTGCCAGCAGATACTCCGGGACGAACAATGAGCAGTTCTTC. This chain joins TRBV28 and TRBJ2-1; possibly TRBD1 or TRBD2 for D (5 bases each). Trimming left V 6 bases short and J 5 bases short, with 14 bases between. Germline V lookup: CDR1 MDHEN, CDR2 SYDVKM. This CDR3 is 14 amino acids long.

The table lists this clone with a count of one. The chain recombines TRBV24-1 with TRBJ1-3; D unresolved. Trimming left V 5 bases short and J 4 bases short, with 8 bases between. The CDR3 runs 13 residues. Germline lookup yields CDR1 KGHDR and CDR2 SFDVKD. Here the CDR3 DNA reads TGTGCCACCAGTGGTGGAGTGGGAAACACCATATATTTT. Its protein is CATSGGVGNTIYF.

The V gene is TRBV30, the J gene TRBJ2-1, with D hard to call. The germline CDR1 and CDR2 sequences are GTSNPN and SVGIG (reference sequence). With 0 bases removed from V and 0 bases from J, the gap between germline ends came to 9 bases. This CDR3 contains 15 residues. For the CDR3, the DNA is TGTGCCTGGAGTGTCCGGGTAAGCTCCTACAATGAGCAGTTCTTC. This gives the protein CAWSVRVSSYNEQFF.

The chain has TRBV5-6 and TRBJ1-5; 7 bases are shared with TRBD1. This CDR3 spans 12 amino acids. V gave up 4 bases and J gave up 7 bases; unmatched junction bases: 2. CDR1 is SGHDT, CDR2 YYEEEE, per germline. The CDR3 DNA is TGTGCCAGCAGCCCAGGGGGACAGCCCCAGCATTTT. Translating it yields CASSPGGQPQHF.

CDR3 sequence: CASSLFGTGFYTF. The CDR3 nucleotides are TGTGCCAGCAGTCTCTTTGGGACAGGTTTCTACACCTTC. The V call is TRBV27, the J call TRBJ1-2, with 8 bases lining up with TRBD1. The CDR3 extends over 13 amino acids. J lost 10 bases, V lost 5 bases, and 9 bases had no gene match. Germline CDR1 and CDR2: MNHEY and SMNVEV (reference sequence).

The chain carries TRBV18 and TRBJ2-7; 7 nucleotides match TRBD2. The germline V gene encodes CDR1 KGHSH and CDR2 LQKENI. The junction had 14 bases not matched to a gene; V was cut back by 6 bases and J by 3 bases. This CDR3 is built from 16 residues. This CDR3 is CASSRGVGSVNYEQYF. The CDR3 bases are TGTGCCAGCTCCCGGGGGGTTGGCTCGGTAAACTACGAGCAGTACTTC.

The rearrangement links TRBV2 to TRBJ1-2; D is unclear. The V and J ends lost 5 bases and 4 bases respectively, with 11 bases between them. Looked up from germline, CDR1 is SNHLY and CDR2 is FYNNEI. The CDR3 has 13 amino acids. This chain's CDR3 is CASSRGIAYGYTF. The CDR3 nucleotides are TGTGCCAGCAGTAGAGGGATCGCCTATGGCTACACCTTC.

The CDR3 DNA sequence: TGCGCCAGCAGCTTGGTGGGAGCTAACTATGGCTACACCTTC. It yields the protein CASSLVGANYGYTF. The chain combines TRBV5-1 with TRBJ1-2; D is undetermined. The CDR3 sequence is 14 residues long. With 0 bases removed from V and 0 bases from J, the gap between germline ends came to 6 bases. Germline CDR1 SGHRS, CDR2 YFSETQ.

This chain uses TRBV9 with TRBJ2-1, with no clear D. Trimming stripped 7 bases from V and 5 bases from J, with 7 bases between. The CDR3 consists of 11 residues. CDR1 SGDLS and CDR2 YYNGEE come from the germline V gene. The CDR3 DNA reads TGTGCCAGCGGATTAAACAATGAGCAGTTCTTC. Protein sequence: CASGLNNEQFF.

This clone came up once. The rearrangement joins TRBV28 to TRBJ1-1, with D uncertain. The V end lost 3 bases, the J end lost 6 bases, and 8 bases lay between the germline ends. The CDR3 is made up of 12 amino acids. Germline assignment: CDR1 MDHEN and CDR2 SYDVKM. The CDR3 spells CASSFGRAEAFF. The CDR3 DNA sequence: TGTGCCAGCAGTTTCGGACGGGCTGAAGCTTTCTTT.

The CDR3 sequence is CASSIPGQSDNEQFF. CDR3 DNA sequence: TGTGCCAGCAGCATCCCGGGACAGAGCGACAATGAGCAGTTCTTC. This rearrangement joins TRBV28 to TRBJ2-1, with TRBD1 matching 7 bases. Germline CDR1 MDHEN, CDR2 SYDVKM. Losses at the gene ends were 6 bases for V and 5 bases for J; bases not matched to a gene: 10. The CDR3 is made up of 15 amino acids.

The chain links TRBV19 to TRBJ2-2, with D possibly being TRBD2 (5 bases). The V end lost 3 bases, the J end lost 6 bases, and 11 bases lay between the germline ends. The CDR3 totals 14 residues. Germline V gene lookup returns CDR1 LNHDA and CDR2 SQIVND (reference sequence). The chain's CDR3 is CASSIPQEAGELFF. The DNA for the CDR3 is TGTGCCAGTAGTATTCCCCAGGAGGCCGGGGAGCTGTTTTTT.

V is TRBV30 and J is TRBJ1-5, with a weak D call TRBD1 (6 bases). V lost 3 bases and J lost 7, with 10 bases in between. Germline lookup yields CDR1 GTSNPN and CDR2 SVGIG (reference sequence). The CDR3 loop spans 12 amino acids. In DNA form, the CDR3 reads TGTGCCTGGAGCGGACAGTACCAGCCCCAGCATTTT. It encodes CAWSGQYQPQHF.

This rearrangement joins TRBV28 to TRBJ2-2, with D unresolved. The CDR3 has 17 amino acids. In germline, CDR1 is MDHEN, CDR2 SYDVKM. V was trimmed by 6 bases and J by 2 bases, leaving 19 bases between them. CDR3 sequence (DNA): TGTGCCAGCAGCCCTGGCAAGTCCCTATACAACACCGGGGAGCTGTTTTTT. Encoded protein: CASSPGKSLYNTGELFF.

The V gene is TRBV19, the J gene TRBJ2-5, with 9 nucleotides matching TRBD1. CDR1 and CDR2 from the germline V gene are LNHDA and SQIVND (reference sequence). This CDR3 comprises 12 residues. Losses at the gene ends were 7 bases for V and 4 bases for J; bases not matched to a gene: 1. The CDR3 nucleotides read TGTGCCAGTAAGACAGGGGGAGAGACCCAGTACTTC. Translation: CASKTGGETQYF.

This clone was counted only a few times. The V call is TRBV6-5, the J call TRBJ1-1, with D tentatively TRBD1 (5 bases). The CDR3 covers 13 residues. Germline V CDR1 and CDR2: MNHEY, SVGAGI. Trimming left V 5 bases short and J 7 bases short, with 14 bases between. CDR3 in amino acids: CASSRGVGVEAFF. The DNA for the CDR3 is TGTGCCAGCAGTCGGGGGGTCGGAGTTGAAGCTTTCTTT.

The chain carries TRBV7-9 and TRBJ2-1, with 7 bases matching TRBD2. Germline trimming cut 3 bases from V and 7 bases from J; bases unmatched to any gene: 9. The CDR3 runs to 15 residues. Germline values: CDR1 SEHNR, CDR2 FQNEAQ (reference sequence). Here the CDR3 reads CASSFPGASGNEQFF. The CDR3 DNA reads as TGTGCCAGCAGCTTTCCAGGAGCTAGCGGTAATGAGCAGTTCTTC.

CDR3 in DNA: TGTGCCAGCAGCCGCCCAGCACAGGGGTGGGAGACCCAGTACTTC. Translating gives CASSRPAQGWETQYF. This chain connects TRBV7-9 to TRBJ2-5; 7 bases line up with TRBD1. CDR3 length: 15 amino acids. Trimming took 5 bases from V and 5 from J; bases not matched to a gene: 11. The germline V gene encodes CDR1 SEHNR and CDR2 FQNEAQ (reference sequence).

The CDR3 sequence is CASTRDRASSYF. CDR3 in DNA: TGTGCCAGCACTAGGGACAGGGCAAGTTCATACTTC. The gene calls are TRBV2 and TRBJ2-4, with 9 positions matching TRBD1. Germline loops: CDR1 SNHLY, CDR2 FYNNEI. With V trimmed by 7 bases and J by 16 bases, 11 bases remained unmatched. The CDR3 is made up of 12 amino acids.

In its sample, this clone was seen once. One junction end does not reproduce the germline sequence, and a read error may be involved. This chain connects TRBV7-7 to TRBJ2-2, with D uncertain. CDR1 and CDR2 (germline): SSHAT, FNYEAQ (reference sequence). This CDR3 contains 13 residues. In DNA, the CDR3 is TGTGCTAGCAGCCAGACCGAGACCGGGGAGCTGTTTTTT. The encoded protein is CASSQTETGELFF.

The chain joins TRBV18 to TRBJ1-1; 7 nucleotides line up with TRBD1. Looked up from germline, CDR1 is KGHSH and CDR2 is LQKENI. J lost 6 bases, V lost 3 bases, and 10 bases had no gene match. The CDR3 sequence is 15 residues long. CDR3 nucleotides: TGTGCCAGCTCACCCAGTCGACAGGGAGGATCTGAAGCTTTCTTT. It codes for CASSPSRQGGSEAFF.

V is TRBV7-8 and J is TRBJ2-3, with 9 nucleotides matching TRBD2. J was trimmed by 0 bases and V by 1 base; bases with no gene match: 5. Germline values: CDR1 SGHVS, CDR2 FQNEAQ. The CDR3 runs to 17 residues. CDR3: CASSLDSSGGSTDTQYF. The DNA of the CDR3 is TGTGCCAGCAGCTTAGACTCGAGCGGGGGGAGCACAGATACGCAGTATTTT.

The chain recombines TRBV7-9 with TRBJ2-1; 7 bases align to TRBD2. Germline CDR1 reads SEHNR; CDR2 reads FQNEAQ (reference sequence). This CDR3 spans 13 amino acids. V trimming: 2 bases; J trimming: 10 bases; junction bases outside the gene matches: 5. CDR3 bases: TGTGCCAGCAGCTTAAGGGACTATAGCGAGCAGTTCTTC. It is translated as CASSLRDYSEQFF. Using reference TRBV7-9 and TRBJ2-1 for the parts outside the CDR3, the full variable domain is DTGVSQNPRHKITKRGQNVTFRCDPISEHNRLYWYRQTLGQGPEFLTYFQNEAQLEKSRLLSDRFSAERPKGSFSTLEIQRTEQGDSAMYLCASSLRDYSEQFFGPGTRLTVL.

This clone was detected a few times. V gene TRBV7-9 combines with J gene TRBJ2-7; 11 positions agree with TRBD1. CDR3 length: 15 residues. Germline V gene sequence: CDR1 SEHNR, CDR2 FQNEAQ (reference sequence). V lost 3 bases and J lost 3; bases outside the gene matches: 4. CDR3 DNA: TGTGCCAGCAGCTTCTCCGGGACAGGGGGCTACGAGCAGTACTTC. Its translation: CASSFSGTGGYEQYF.

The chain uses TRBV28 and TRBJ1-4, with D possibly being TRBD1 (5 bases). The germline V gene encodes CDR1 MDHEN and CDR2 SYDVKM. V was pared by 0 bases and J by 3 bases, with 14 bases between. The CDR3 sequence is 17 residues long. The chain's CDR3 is CASSLWDPGQSNEKLFF. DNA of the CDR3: TGTGCCAGCAGTTTATGGGATCCGGGGCAGTCTAATGAAAAACTGTTTTTT.

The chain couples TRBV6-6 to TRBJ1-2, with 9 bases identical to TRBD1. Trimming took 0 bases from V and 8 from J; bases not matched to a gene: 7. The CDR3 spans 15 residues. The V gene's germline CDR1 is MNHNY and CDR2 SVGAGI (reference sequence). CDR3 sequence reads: CASSYSARQGEGYTF. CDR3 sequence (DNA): TGTGCCAGCAGTTACTCGGCGAGACAGGGGGAGGGCTACACCTTC.